This T cell receptor beta chain was captured by sequencing in a study of blood T cell repertoires in COVID-19. Generated by immunoSEQ multiplex PCR, the TCRdb table keeps only in-frame clones and is missing some. The repertoire holds around 99,000 clones, with about 87% as singletons. Germline CDR1 reads LNHDA; CDR2 reads SQIVND (reference sequence). The CDR3 runs 12 residues. Losses at the gene ends were 6 bases for V and 10 bases for J; bases not matched to a gene: 6. J is TRBJ2-1 and V is TRBV19, with TRBD2 matching 7 bases. The specimen sequenced was peripheral blood. This receptor was obtained from a man aged 50-60 years with active or convalescent COVID-19. The CDR3 region is CASRGGTAEQFF. The CDR3 coding sequence is TGTGCCAGTAGGGGGGGGACTGCCGAGCAGTTCTTC.